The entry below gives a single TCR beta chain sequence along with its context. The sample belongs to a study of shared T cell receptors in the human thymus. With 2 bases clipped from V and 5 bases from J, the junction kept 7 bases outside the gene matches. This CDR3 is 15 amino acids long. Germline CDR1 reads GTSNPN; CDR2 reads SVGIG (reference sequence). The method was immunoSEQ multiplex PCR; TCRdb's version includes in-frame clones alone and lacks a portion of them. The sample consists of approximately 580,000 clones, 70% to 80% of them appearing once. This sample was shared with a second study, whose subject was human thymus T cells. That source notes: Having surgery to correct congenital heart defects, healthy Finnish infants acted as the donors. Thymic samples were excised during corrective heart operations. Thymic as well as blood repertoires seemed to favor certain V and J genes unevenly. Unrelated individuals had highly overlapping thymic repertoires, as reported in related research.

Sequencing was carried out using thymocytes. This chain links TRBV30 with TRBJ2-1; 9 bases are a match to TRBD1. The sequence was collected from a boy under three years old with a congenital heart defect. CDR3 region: CAWSFDRDRDNEQFF. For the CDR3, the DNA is TGTGCCTGGAGTTTCGACCGGGACAGGGACAATGAGCAGTTCTTC.